A selection of T cell receptor beta chains follows, all from one sample in a study of cytomegalovirus exposure and HLA in healthy donors. The protocol was immunoSEQ multiplex PCR, while the TCRdb copy is restricted to in-frame clones and leaves out a portion. The sample lists approximately 190,000 clones, roughly 84% seen once, with around 0.26% in the top ten. Sample: PBMCs. The receptor source for this set is a boy between 5 and 17 years old in good health and CMV-seronegative. Both conserved end residues are part of each CDR3. Fields, in order: D gene, clone size, V gene, J gene, CDR3 DNA, CDR3 protein. The D gene is left open where the match is weak. Rows may omit the clone size; those that give it use once, few, many or a size class.

D: .; size: .; V: TRBV29-1; J: TRBJ1-2; DNA: TGCAGCGTTGAGGGGGGCTATGGCTACACCTTC; CDR3: CSVEGGYGYTF
D: .; size: .; V: TRBV29-1; J: TRBJ2-7; DNA: TGCAGCGTTGAAGCAAGAGGATTACGAGGCTACGAGCAGTACTTC; CDR3: CSVEARGLRGYEQYF
D: TRBD1; size: .; V: TRBV18; J: TRBJ2-6; DNA: TGTGCCAGCTCAAAAGACAGGGCTGGGGCCAACGTCCTGACTTTC; CDR3: CASSKDRAGANVLTF
D: TRBD1; size: .; V: TRBV5-4; J: TRBJ2-7; DNA: TGTGCCAGCAGCTTGGAAGGGACAGGGGGCTACGAGCAGTACTTC; CDR3: CASSLEGTGGYEQYF
D: .; size: few; V: TRBV5-6; J: TRBJ2-7; DNA: TGTGCCAGCAGCCACCCCTCAGCCTACGAGCAGTACTTC; CDR3: CASSHPSAYEQYF
D: .; size: once; V: TRBV6-5; J: TRBJ2-5; DNA: TGTGCCAGCAGGGCGGGCCTCCCTCAAGAGACCCAGTACTTC; CDR3: CASRAGLPQETQYF
D: TRBD2; size: .; V: TRBV14; J: TRBJ2-1; DNA: TGTGCCAGCAGCAAGGGATTAGCGGGAGAATACAATGAGCAGTTCTTC; CDR3: CASSKGLAGEYNEQFF
D: .; size: .; V: TRBV29-1; J: TRBJ2-6; DNA: TGCAGCGGAGTGATCTCTGGGGCCAACGTCCTGACTTTC; CDR3: CSGVISGANVLTF
D: TRBD1; size: .; V: TRBV11-2; J: TRBJ1-2; DNA: TGTGCCAGCAGCCGACTCAAGGGGGCTGGTGATGGCTACACCTTC; CDR3: CASSRLKGAGDGYTF
D: .; size: .; V: TRBV7-8; J: TRBJ2-3; DNA: TGTGCCAGCAGCTTAGAGACAGCGATTACTAGCACAGATACGCAGTATTTT; CDR3: CASSLETAITSTDTQYF
D: .; size: .; V: TRBV4-3; J: TRBJ2-3; DNA: TGCGCCAGCAGCCAAGCTGTCATGGCCGGGGATACGCAGTATTTT; CDR3: CASSQAVMAGDTQYF
D: .; size: few; V: TRBV29-1; J: TRBJ2-4; DNA: TGCAGCGTTGGGGGGGGCGAAGCCAAAAACATTCAGTACTTC; CDR3: CSVGGGEAKNIQYF
D: .; size: .; V: TRBV15; J: TRBJ1-5; DNA: TGTGCCACCAGCAGAGATGAGTGGGGGGAACATCAGCCCCAGCATTTT; CDR3: CATSRDEWGEHQPQHF
D: .; size: .; V: TRBV29-1; J: TRBJ2-3; DNA: TGCAGCGCCGAGGGTCCGAGTGAGATCACAGATACGCAGTATTTT; CDR3: CSAEGPSEITDTQYF
D: .; size: .; V: TRBV27; J: TRBJ1-1; DNA: TGTGCCAGCAACGACGGGGGTTTCATGAACACTGAAGCTTTCTTT; CDR3: CASNDGGFMNTEAFF
D: TRBD2; size: few; V: TRBV4-3; J: TRBJ2-1; DNA: TGCGCCAGCAGCCCCACAGGGTCACTAGCGGGGGGGCGAGAGCAGTTCTTC; CDR3: CASSPTGSLAGGREQFF
D: .; size: .; V: TRBV6-4; J: TRBJ1-5; DNA: TGTGCCAGCACCGGACAGTATAGCAATCAGCCCCAGCATTTT; CDR3: CASTGQYSNQPQHF
D: .; size: .; V: TRBV4-1; J: TRBJ2-2; DNA: TGCGCCAGCAGCCCTGACACCGGGGAGCTGTTTTTT; CDR3: CASSPDTGELFF
D: .; size: .; V: TRBV5-5; J: TRBJ2-7; DNA: TGTGCCAGCAGCTTGGGATTCGGGGATCGGTACGAGCAGTACTTC; CDR3: CASSLGFGDRYEQYF
D: .; size: .; V: TRBV7-9; J: TRBJ1-1; DNA: TGTTCCAGCAGCTCGCCCAATGGGGGGGACACTGAAGCTTTCTTT; CDR3: CSSSSPNGGDTEAFF
D: .; size: .; V: TRBV28; J: TRBJ2-3; DNA: TGTGCCAGCAGTTTAAACCGGGTAGAAAAAGATACGCAGTATTTT; CDR3: CASSLNRVEKDTQYF
D: TRBD2; size: .; V: TRBV28; J: TRBJ2-1; DNA: TGTGCCAGCACCCCCGGAGGGGAGGGCGTCAATGAGCAGTTCTTC; CDR3: CASTPGGEGVNEQFF
D: .; size: .; V: TRBV7-6; J: TRBJ1-1; DNA: TGTGCCAGCAGGTATAACAGGAGGAACACTGAAGCTTTCTTT; CDR3: CASRYNRRNTEAFF
D: .; size: .; V: TRBV21-1; J: TRBJ1-1; DNA: TGTGCCAGCAGCCAAAGAGGAAGGGGGCCCAACACTGAAGCTTTCTTT; CDR3: CASSQRGRGPNTEAFF
D: .; size: .; V: TRBV2; J: TRBJ2-1; DNA: TGTGCCAGCAGGGGGGGCTACAATGAGCAGTTCTTC; CDR3: CASRGGYNEQFF
D: .; size: .; V: TRBV5-4; J: TRBJ2-5; DNA: TGTGCCAGCAGCTTGGAACGGCGGAAAGAAGAGACCCAGTACTTC; CDR3: CASSLERRKEETQYF
D: TRBD2; size: .; V: TRBV6-5; J: TRBJ2-7; DNA: TGTGCCAGCTCCTTGGGGGGAGGGTTGAGCGAGCAGTACTTC; CDR3: CASSLGGGLSEQYF
D: TRBD2; size: once; V: TRBV6-1; J: TRBJ2-7; DNA: TGTGCCAGCAGTGGTACTAGCGGGAGGGGCGAGCAGTACTTC; CDR3: CASSGTSGRGEQYF
D: .; size: .; V: TRBV11-2; J: TRBJ1-1; DNA: TGTGCCAGCAGCCTCGAGAGGAACACTGAAGCTTTCTTT; CDR3: CASSLERNTEAFF
D: TRBD1; size: .; V: TRBV28; J: TRBJ1-6; DNA: TGTGCCATGGGGGGACAGGGGGATTCACCCCTCCACTTT; CDR3: CAMGGQGDSPLHF
D: TRBD2; size: .; V: TRBV11-2; J: TRBJ2-7; DNA: TGTGCCAGCAGCTTGCAAGCGGGAGTGGGCTACGAGCAGTACTTC; CDR3: CASSLQAGVGYEQYF
D: .; size: .; V: TRBV7-3; J: TRBJ2-5; DNA: TGTGCCAGCAGCCCAACGGTCGGGGAGACCCAGTACTTC; CDR3: CASSPTVGETQYF
D: .; size: .; V: TRBV7-9; J: TRBJ2-1; DNA: TGTGCCAGCAGAAATATGAAAGCGAATGAGCAGTTCTTC; CDR3: CASRNMKANEQFF
D: .; size: .; V: TRBV19; J: TRBJ1-2; DNA: TGTGCCAGTAGTCCCCTGGGGGGTATGGACACCTTC; CDR3: CASSPLGGMDTF
D: .; size: .; V: TRBV28; J: TRBJ1-4; DNA: TGTGCCAGCATCCCGAGTCAGGGGCGGAATGAAAAACTGTTTTTT; CDR3: CASIPSQGRNEKLFF
D: TRBD2; size: once; V: TRBV6-4; J: TRBJ2-1; DNA: TGTGCCAGCAGTGACTCTGTAGCGGGGGTGAATGAGCAGTTCTTC; CDR3: CASSDSVAGVNEQFF
D: TRBD2; size: .; V: TRBV30; J: TRBJ2-1; DNA: TGTGCCTCTCTAGCGGGAGGGCCCAATGAGCAGTTCTTC; CDR3: CASLAGGPNEQFF
D: .; size: .; V: TRBV19; J: TRBJ1-6; DNA: TGTGCCAGTAGTATACAGGGAACCAATTCACCCCTCCACTTT; CDR3: CASSIQGTNSPLHF
D: TRBD2; size: .; V: TRBV30; J: TRBJ2-2; DNA: TGTGCCTGGAGTAGCGGGGGGGGTCCCGGGGAGCTGTTTTTT; CDR3: CAWSSGGGPGELFF
D: .; size: .; V: TRBV6-6; J: TRBJ2-1; DNA: TGTGCCAGCAGTCGACAGGATTCCTACAATGAGCAGTTCTTC; CDR3: CASSRQDSYNEQFF
D: .; size: .; V: TRBV19; J: TRBJ1-5; DNA: TGTGCCAGTACCGACAGGCTCAATAGCAATCAGCCCCAGCATTTT; CDR3: CASTDRLNSNQPQHF
D: TRBD1; size: .; V: TRBV9; J: TRBJ1-2; DNA: TGTGCCAGCAGCGCTTATGGTTCCCGGACAGGCATACCACTACGTGGCTACACCTTC; CDR3: CASSAYGSRTGIPLRGYTF
D: TRBD2; size: .; V: TRBV28; J: TRBJ2-3; DNA: TGTGCCAGCAGTTCCACAACTAGCGGGACCCTCATGGATACGCAGTATTTT; CDR3: CASSSTTSGTLMDTQYF
D: TRBD1; size: .; V: TRBV2; J: TRBJ2-2; DNA: TGTGCCAGCAGTGAAAGGGACAGGGACTATGGGGCCGGGGAGCTGTTTTTT; CDR3: CASSERDRDYGAGELFF
D: .; size: .; V: TRBV13; J: TRBJ2-7; DNA: TGTGCCAGCAGCTTAGGCCTCTCGACTAGTGGTGGAGTCTACGAGCAGTACTTC; CDR3: CASSLGLSTSGGVYEQYF
D: TRBD2; size: .; V: TRBV9; J: TRBJ2-1; DNA: TGTGCCAGCAGCTCCGGGACTAGCGCCGTAACCCCTCCAGAGCAGTTCTTC; CDR3: CASSSGTSAVTPPEQFF
D: .; size: .; V: TRBV4-1; J: TRBJ2-2; DNA: TGCGCCAGCAGCCAAGACCGGGGTGTAGACGAGGAGCTGTTTTTT; CDR3: CASSQDRGVDEELFF
D: .; size: .; V: TRBV14; J: TRBJ2-4; DNA: TGTGCCAGCAGCGGCCAAAAACAGGGATGGGGGAACATTCAGTACTTC; CDR3: CASSGQKQGWGNIQYF
D: .; size: .; V: TRBV13; J: TRBJ2-3; DNA: TGTGCCAGCAGCTTCAGGGGGGCCAACACAGATACGCAGTATTTT; CDR3: CASSFRGANTDTQYF
D: TRBD1; size: .; V: TRBV5-4; J: TRBJ1-1; DNA: TGTGCCAGCAGCATGCTGCAGGGGGCGTCTGAAGCTTTCTTT; CDR3: CASSMLQGASEAFF
D: .; size: .; V: TRBV5-5; J: TRBJ1-5; DNA: TGTGCCAGCACCAGACAGGCTGTCAGCAATCAGCCCCAGCATTTT; CDR3: CASTRQAVSNQPQHF
D: .; size: once; V: TRBV29-1; J: TRBJ1-3; DNA: TGCAGCGCCCATCGGGGGGGAAACACCATATATTTT; CDR3: CSAHRGGNTIYF
D: .; size: .; V: TRBV5-1; J: TRBJ2-5; DNA: TGCGCCAGCAGCTTGGAGTCGGTACAGCAAGAGACCCAGTACTTC; CDR3: CASSLESVQQETQYF
D: .; size: .; V: TRBV11-2; J: TRBJ1-6; DNA: TGTGCCAGCAGCTTGTATCCGCGTGGCAGGAGGGATTCACCCCTCCACTTT; CDR3: CASSLYPRGRRDSPLHF